Listed below are T cell receptor beta chains from one sample, sequenced in a study of shared clonotypes between healthy human individuals. Profiled with immunoSEQ multiplex PCR; TCRdb holds only in-frame clones, not every one. Here the sample spans around 2,000,000 clones, about 95% being singletons. Sequencing input: naive CD8+ T cells sorted from blood. All receptors derive from a young man in good health. Each CDR3 is given without its conserved first and last residue. Each record gives: D gene, V gene, J gene, CDR3 protein. D genes are given only for firm matches.

D: NA
V: TRBV5-1
J: TRBJ1-2
CDR3: ASSARGPLDGYT

D: NA
V: TRBV25-1
J: TRBJ1-1
CDR3: ASSTWTALNTEAF

D: TRBD1
V: TRBV28
J: TRBJ1-5
CDR3: ASSTWTGEGVVQPQH

D: NA
V: TRBV28
J: TRBJ2-7
CDR3: ASSPSDPQVPGSYEQY

D: TRBD1
V: TRBV7-2
J: TRBJ2-7
CDR3: ASSLDPGGSYEQY

D: NA
V: TRBV19
J: TRBJ2-4
CDR3: ASRIGGSENIQY

D: TRBD2
V: TRBV6-5
J: TRBJ2-7
CDR3: ASSYYSGDYEQY

D: TRBD1
V: TRBV4-1
J: TRBJ2-7
CDR3: ASSPTGTGNYEQY

D: TRBD1
V: TRBV27
J: TRBJ2-1
CDR3: ASHPGTGANEQF

D: NA
V: TRBV7-9
J: TRBJ2-5
CDR3: ASSLGGLLEWTQY

D: NA
V: TRBV5-1
J: TRBJ1-3
CDR3: ASKGEDSENTIY

D: TRBD2
V: TRBV5-1
J: TRBJ2-2
CDR3: ASSLGLAGRGTGELF

D: NA
V: TRBV5-6
J: TRBJ1-1
CDR3: ASRTTAGSMNTEAF

D: NA
V: TRBV7-6
J: TRBJ2-3
CDR3: ASSLGGGSDTQY

D: NA
V: TRBV28
J: TRBJ1-4
CDR3: ASSPDGINEKLF

D: TRBD2
V: TRBV18
J: TRBJ2-1
CDR3: ASSPSGRAGEQF

D: TRBD2
V: TRBV4-1
J: TRBJ2-2
CDR3: ASSPSGGGSGELF

D: NA
V: TRBV28
J: TRBJ1-4
CDR3: ASSYPGDPNEKLF

D: TRBD2
V: TRBV2
J: TRBJ2-7
CDR3: ASTELAGGFHEQY

D: NA
V: TRBV7-2
J: TRBJ2-7
CDR3: ASSSTYEQY

D: TRBD2
V: TRBV7-9
J: TRBJ2-1
CDR3: ASAGLAGSMDEQF

D: TRBD2
V: TRBV9
J: TRBJ2-7
CDR3: ASSVERGPGEQY

D: TRBD1
V: TRBV5-1
J: TRBJ2-7
CDR3: ASGQGTNYEQY

D: NA
V: TRBV6-5
J: TRBJ1-1
CDR3: ASSYLREPMNTEAF

D: TRBD1
V: TRBV28
J: TRBJ1-1
CDR3: ASSSGQGEWENEAF

D: NA
V: TRBV10-3
J: TRBJ2-7
CDR3: AISEGPEGVYEQY

D: NA
V: TRBV6-1
J: TRBJ2-5
CDR3: ASITAEETQY

D: NA
V: TRBV7-9
J: TRBJ2-1
CDR3: ASLAGTDNEQF

D: NA
V: TRBV2
J: TRBJ2-5
CDR3: ASTRDFQETQY

D: TRBD1
V: TRBV2
J: TRBJ2-2
CDR3: ASRDRGLTGELF

D: NA
V: TRBV6-1
J: TRBJ1-1
CDR3: ASGGREVGTEAF

D: NA
V: TRBV18
J: TRBJ2-7
CDR3: ASSPPGTLSYEQY

D: NA
V: TRBV6-1
J: TRBJ2-7
CDR3: ASSEALEGPSSYEQY

D: NA
V: TRBV4-3
J: TRBJ1-1
CDR3: ASSLQWGNTEAF

D: TRBD2
V: TRBV6-5
J: TRBJ2-1
CDR3: ASSYSRVAGGLEQF

D: NA
V: TRBV5-6
J: TRBJ2-7
CDR3: ASSSMGEQY

D: TRBD1
V: TRBV4-1
J: TRBJ2-7
CDR3: ASSQKAGGSYEQY

D: NA
V: TRBV27
J: TRBJ1-5
CDR3: ASSKYGPHQPQH

D: TRBD2
V: TRBV7-6
J: TRBJ2-3
CDR3: ASSLAGTSGTQY

D: NA
V: TRBV12-5
J: TRBJ2-3
CDR3: ASWGVIPDTQY

D: TRBD2
V: TRBV7-9
J: TRBJ2-7
CDR3: ASSFSPGLAAYEQY

D: NA
V: TRBV7-9
J: TRBJ1-4
CDR3: ASSATPENEKLF

D: TRBD1
V: TRBV13
J: TRBJ2-7
CDR3: ASSFTLQGLVYEQY

D: NA
V: TRBV28
J: TRBJ1-1
CDR3: ASSFLRGTEAF

D: NA
V: TRBV11-3
J: TRBJ2-2
CDR3: ASREFSDTGELF

D: NA
V: TRBV5-5
J: TRBJ2-5
CDR3: ASSLGGVLGETQY

D: NA
V: TRBV14
J: TRBJ2-7
CDR3: ASSQDHDMRFYEQY

D: NA
V: TRBV2
J: TRBJ1-2
CDR3: ASSENHRMGT

D: NA
V: TRBV27
J: TRBJ2-3
CDR3: ASSLMASRTDTQY

D: NA
V: TRBV30
J: TRBJ2-7
CDR3: AWSVSLLYEQY

D: NA
V: TRBV9
J: TRBJ2-6
CDR3: ASSGPANVLT

D: NA
V: TRBV5-4
J: TRBJ2-1
CDR3: ASSLVQDEWQF

D: NA
V: TRBV5-6
J: TRBJ2-7
CDR3: ASSLGVSSYEQY

D: NA
V: TRBV4-3
J: TRBJ1-3
CDR3: ASSQDLGGTGNTIY

D: NA
V: TRBV27
J: TRBJ1-6
CDR3: ASSSVSNSPLH

D: NA
V: TRBV7-9
J: TRBJ1-6
CDR3: ASRNARDPDNSPLH

D: TRBD2
V: TRBV2
J: TRBJ2-1
CDR3: ASSDQSGEWNEQF

D: TRBD1
V: TRBV2
J: TRBJ2-1
CDR3: ASNLGTGAYNEQF

D: NA
V: TRBV13
J: TRBJ1-2
CDR3: ASSFQGYGYT

D: TRBD2
V: TRBV10-3
J: TRBJ2-7
CDR3: AISRLAEPYEQY